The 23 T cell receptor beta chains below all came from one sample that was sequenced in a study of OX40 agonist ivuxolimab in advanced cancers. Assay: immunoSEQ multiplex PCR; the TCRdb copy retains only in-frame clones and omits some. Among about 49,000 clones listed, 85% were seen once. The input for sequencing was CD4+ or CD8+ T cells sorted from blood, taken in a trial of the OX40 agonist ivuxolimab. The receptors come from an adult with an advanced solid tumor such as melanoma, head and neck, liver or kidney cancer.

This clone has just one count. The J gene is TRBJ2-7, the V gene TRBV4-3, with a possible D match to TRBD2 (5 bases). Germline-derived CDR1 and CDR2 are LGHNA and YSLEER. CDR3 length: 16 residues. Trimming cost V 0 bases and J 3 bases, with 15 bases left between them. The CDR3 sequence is CASSQEGPGTNYEQYF. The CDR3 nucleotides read TGCGCCAGCAGCCAAGAAGGTCCGGGAACCAACTACGAGCAGTACTTC.

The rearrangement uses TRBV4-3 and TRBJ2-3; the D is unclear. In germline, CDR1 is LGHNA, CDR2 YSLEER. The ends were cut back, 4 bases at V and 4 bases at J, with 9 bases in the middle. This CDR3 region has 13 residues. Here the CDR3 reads CASSPNLPDTQYF. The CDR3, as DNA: TGCGCCAGCAGCCCAAATCTTCCAGATACGCAGTATTTT.

This CDR3 reads CASSLTGNFYNEQFF. The CDR3 DNA reads TGTGCCAGCAGTTTAACAGGGAACTTCTACAATGAGCAGTTCTTC. This chain links TRBV27 with TRBJ2-1, with D perhaps matching TRBD1 (6 bases). The V end was cut by 2 bases, the J end by 3 bases, with 11 bases between. The CDR3 runs to 15 residues. From germline, CDR1 is MNHEY and CDR2 SMNVEV (reference sequence).

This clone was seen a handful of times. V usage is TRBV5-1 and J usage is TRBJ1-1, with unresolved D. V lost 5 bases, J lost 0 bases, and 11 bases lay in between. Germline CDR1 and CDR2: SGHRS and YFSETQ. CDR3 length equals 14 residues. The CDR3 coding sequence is TGCGCCAGCAGAGTAATTGGAGTGAACACTGAAGCTTTCTTT. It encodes CASRVIGVNTEAFF.

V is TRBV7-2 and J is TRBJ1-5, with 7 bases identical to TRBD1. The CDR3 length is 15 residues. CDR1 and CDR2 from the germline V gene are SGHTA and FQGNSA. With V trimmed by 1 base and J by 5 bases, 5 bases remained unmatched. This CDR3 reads CASSLDRGDYQPQHF. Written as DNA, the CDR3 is TGTGCCAGCAGCTTAGACAGGGGAGACTATCAGCCCCAGCATTTT.

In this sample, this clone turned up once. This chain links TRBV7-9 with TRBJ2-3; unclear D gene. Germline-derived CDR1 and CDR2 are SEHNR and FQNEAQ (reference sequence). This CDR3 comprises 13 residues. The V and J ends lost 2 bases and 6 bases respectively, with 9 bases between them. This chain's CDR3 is CASSLNLEDTQYF. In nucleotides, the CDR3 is TGTGCCAGCAGCTTAAATCTAGAGGATACGCAGTATTTT.

CDR3 sequence reads: CASSQGDRVNTEAFF. CDR3 nucleotides: TGCGCCAGCAGCCAAGGCGACAGGGTGAACACTGAAGCTTTCTTT. The rearrangement links TRBV4-1 to TRBJ1-1, with 7 bases matching TRBD1. This CDR3 is 15 amino acids long. Germline V gives CDR1 MGHRA, CDR2 YSYEKL. V shed 1 base and J 0 bases; nucleotides not matched to a gene: 2.

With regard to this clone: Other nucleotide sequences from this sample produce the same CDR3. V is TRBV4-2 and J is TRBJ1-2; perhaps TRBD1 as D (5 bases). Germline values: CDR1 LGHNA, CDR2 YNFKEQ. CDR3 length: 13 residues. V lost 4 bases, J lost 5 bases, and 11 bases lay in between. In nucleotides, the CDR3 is TGTGCCAGCAGCCCGGGGACGGAGTATGGCTACACCTTC. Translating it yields CASSPGTEYGYTF.

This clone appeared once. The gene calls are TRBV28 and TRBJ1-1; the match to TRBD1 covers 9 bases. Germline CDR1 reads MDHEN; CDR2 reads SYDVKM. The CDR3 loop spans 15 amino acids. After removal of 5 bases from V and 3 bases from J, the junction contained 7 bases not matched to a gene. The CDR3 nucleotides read TGTGCCAGCAGTCCCCCGGGACAGGGTTACACTGAAGCTTTCTTT. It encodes CASSPPGQGYTEAFF.

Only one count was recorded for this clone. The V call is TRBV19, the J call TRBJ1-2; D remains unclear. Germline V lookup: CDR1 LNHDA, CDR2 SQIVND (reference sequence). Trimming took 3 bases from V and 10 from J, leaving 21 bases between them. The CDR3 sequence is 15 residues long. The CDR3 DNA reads TGTGCCAGTAGTATCGGAGGACTTATACCCGGGGACTACACCTTC. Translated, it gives CASSIGGLIPGDYTF. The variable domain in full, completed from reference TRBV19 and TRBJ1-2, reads DGGITQSPKYLFRKEGQNVTLSCEQNLNHDAMYWYRQDPGQGLRLIYYSQIVNDFQKGDIAEGYSVSREKKESFPLTVTSAQKNPTAFYLCASSIGGLIPGDYTFGSGTRLTVV.

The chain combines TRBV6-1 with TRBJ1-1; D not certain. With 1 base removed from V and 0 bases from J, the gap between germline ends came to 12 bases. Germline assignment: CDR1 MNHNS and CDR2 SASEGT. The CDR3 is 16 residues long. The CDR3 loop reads CASSEGYSRLNTEAFF. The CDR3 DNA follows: TGTGCCAGCAGTGAAGGGTACAGCAGACTGAACACTGAAGCTTTCTTT.

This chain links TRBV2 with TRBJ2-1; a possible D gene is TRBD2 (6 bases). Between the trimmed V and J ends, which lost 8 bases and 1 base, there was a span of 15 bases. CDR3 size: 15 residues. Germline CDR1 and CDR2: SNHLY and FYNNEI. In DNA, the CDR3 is TGTGCCAGCGTGGATCCGGGGGATTCCTACAATGAGCAGTTCTTC. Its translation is CASVDPGDSYNEQFF.

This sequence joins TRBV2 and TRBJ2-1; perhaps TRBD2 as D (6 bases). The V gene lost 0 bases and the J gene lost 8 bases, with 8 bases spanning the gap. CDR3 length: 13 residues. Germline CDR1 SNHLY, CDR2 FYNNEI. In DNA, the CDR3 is TGTGCCAGCAGTGAAGCCAGGGACTATGAGCAGTTCTTC. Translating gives CASSEARDYEQFF. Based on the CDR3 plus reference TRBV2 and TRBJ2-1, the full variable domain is EPEVTQTPSHQVTQMGQEVILRCVPISNHLYFYWYRQILGQKVEFLVSFYNNEISEKSEIFDDQFSVERPDGSNFTLKIRSTKLEDSAMYFCASSEARDYEQFFGPGTRLTVL.

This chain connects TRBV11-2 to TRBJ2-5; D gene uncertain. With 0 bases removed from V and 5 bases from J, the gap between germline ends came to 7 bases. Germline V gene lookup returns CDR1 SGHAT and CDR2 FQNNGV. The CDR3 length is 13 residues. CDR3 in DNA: TGTGCCAGCAGCTTAGAGGCTCCGGAGACCCAGTACTTC. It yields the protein CASSLEAPETQYF.

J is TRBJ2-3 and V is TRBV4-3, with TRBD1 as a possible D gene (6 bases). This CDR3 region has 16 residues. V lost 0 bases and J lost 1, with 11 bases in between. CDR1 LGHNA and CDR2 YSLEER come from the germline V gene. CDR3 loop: CASSQDSSGGTDTQYF. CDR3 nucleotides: TGCGCCAGCAGCCAAGATTCGTCAGGGGGCACAGATACGCAGTATTTT.

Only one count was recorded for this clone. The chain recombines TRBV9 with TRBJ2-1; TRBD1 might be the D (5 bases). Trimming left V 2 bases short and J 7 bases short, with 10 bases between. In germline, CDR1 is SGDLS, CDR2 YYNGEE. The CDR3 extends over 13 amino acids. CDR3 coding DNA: TGTGCCAGCAGCGTCGACAGTGGGAATGAGCAGTTCTTC. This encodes CASSVDSGNEQFF.

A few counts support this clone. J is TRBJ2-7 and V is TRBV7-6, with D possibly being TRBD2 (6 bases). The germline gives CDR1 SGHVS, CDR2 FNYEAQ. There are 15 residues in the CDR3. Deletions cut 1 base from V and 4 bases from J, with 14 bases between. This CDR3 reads CASSLVGGGHYEQYF. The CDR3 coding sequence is TGTGCCAGCAGCTTAGTCGGGGGTGGTCATTACGAGCAGTACTTC.

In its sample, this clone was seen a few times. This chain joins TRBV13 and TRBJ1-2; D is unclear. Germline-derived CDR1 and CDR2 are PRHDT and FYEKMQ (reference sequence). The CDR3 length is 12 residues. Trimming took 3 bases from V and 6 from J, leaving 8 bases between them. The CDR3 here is CASSFGLDGYTF. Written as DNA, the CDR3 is TGTGCCAGCAGCTTTGGGTTAGATGGCTACACCTTC.

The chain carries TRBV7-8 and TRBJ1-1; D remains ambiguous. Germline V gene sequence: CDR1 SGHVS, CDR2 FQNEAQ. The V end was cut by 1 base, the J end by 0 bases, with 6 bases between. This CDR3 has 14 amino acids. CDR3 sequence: CASSLEPVNTEAFF. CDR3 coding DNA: TGTGCCAGCAGCTTAGAGCCAGTGAACACTGAAGCTTTCTTT.

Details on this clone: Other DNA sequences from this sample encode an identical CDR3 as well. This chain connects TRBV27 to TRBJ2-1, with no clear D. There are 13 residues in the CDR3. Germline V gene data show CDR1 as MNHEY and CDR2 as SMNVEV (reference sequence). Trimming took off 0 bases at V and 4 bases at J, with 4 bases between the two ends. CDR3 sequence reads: CASSLSPYNEQFF. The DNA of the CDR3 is TGTGCCAGCAGTTTATCCCCATACAATGAGCAGTTCTTC.

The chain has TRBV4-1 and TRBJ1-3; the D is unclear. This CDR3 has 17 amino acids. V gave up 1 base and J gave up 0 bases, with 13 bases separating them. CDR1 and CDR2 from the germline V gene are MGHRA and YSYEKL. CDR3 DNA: TGCGCCAGCAGCCAAGCGGATTGGCGGGTCTCTGGAAACACCATATATTTT. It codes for CASSQADWRVSGNTIYF.

The CDR3 region is CASTRRKNTEAFF. CDR3 nucleotides: TGTGCCAGCACACGACGGAAAAACACTGAAGCTTTCTTT. The chain links TRBV7-2 to TRBJ1-1; unclear D gene. CDR3 length equals 13 residues. Germline-derived CDR1 and CDR2 are SGHTA and FQGNSA. V was pared by 7 bases and J by 2 bases, with 11 bases between.

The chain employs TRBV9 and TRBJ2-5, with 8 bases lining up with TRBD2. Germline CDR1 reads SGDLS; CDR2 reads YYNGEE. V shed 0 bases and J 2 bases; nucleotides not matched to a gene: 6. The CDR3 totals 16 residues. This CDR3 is CASSVGGGGPQETQYF. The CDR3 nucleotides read TGTGCCAGCAGCGTAGGTGGCGGGGGGCCACAAGAGACCCAGTACTTC. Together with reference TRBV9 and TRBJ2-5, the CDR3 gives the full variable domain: DSGVTQTPKHLITATGQRVTLRCSPRSGDLSVYWYQQSLDQGLQFLIQYYNGEERAKGNILERFSAQQFPDLHSELNLSSLELGDSALYFCASSVGGGGPQETQYFGPGTRLLVL.